This T cell receptor beta chain was profiled in a study of CD8 T cells in ankylosing spondylitis (dated by TCRdb to about 2017). Turning to the overall study: To find TCR variants linked to disease, the study profiled T cell receptor beta repertoires in ankylosing spondylitis patients and healthy donors. The full study cohort was made up of over 20 ankylosing spondylitis patients and about a hundred healthy donors. Peripheral blood was sampled, and synovial fluid was additionally collected from ankylosing spondylitis patients. What the research found in general, with its limitations: Blood from ankylosing spondylitis patients appeared to be characterized by a TCR beta motif composed of under ten highly homologous amino acid variants. The disease-linked clones were reported to be significantly enriched in matched synovial fluid samples from ankylosing spondylitis patients. Some of the motif variants had been reported before in the synovial fluid and blood of reactive arthritis patients, a finding that suggests common disease-initiation mechanisms. In peripheral blood, the disease-linked clones were found at relatively low frequencies and had a CD8+ phenotype.

The instrument was an Illumina HiSeq 2500. TCR beta libraries were prepared by quantitative 5'-RACE with molecular barcodes. The original pipeline was this. A new computational method based on a probabilistic model of VDJ rearrangement was used to identify disease-linked TCR variants. The public reads were reanalyzed by TCRdb: fastp trimming at Q25, MiXCR alignment, in-frame beta chains only. Records with the same CDR3 protein are collapsed into one entry carrying the most frequent genes and DNA. These V and J calls originate from TCRdb's pipeline instead of the authors' own analysis. The sample table lists 200,000 to 250,000 distinct CDR3 sequences, approximately 10% of them with a count of one. The leading ten clones occupy approximately 20% of the sample. Germline trimming amounts to 4 bases on V and 9 bases on J, with 12 as the count of junction bases outside the gene matches. The CDR3 numbers 16 residues from cysteine through phenylalanine. This entry keeps only the CDR3 DNA: 48 bases, framed from base 1. Sequences SEHNR (CDR1) and FQNEAQ (CDR2) are obtained from the germline V gene (reference sequence).

This clonotype has a handful of counts. The target of this receptor is not known. Within one base of it there is no much larger clone, and no base qualities were kept. This TCR was recovered from a male donor with ankylosing spondylitis or in good health (not recorded which). The sequencing sample was made of blood, either unsorted or a sorted T cell fraction (not recorded which). The chain uses TRBV7-9 and TRBJ1-6, and TRBD1 aligns with 7 junction nucleotides. The CDR3 region has the sequence CASSSITTGITSPLHF. The sequence in DNA is TGTGCCAGCAGCTCTATTACGACAGGGATCACTTCACCCCTCCACTTT.